Included here is one T cell receptor (beta chain) sequence, with context. Here immunoSEQ multiplex PCR was the method, and the copy in TCRdb shows in-frame clones only, minus some. The profile covers around 100,000 clones, with just over 90% appearing a single time and 3% to 4.5% taken by the ten largest. This specimen comes from a study of control samples from healthy donors and cancer patients. Trimming pared 6 bases from V and 6 bases from J, leaving 9 bases between. This CDR3 is built from 11 residues. J is TRBJ2-7 and V is TRBV12-3 or TRBV12-4; D could derive from TRBD1 or TRBD2 (5 bases each). The receptor was derived from a woman aged 18-29 years in good health. Sequenced: blood. CDR3 in DNA: TGTGCCAGCAGCCTTGGGACCGAGCAGTACTTC. Its protein product is CASSLGTEQYF.